The clone carrying this TCR beta chain has only a few counts. What it binds is not known. This record comes from a study of blood T cells in healthy people across ages. Germline loops: CDR1 SQVTM, CDR2 ANQGSEA. Trimming stripped 7 bases from V and 0 bases from J, with 12 bases between. The CDR3 loop spans 13 amino acids. Then a second PCR, running about 6 to 12 cycles, was carried out with a sample-barcoded 5' primer and a J-beta primer mix. The study obtained at least 3 million CDR3-containing paired-end reads from every sample. A single record per CDR3 protein comes from TCRdb applying MiXCR to the 5' RACE reads. The data show roughly 500,000 distinct CDR3 sequences, with 27% seen just once and approximately 17% held by the top ten. The authors drew about 9.5 milliliters of peripheral blood from each donor. Notes on the study in general: Diversity was higher, and naive CD4+ cells more numerous, in long-lived donors than in aged donors. Per million T cells, TCR beta diversity dropped about linearly as age rose.

The chain has TRBV29-1 and TRBJ2-5; D gene uncertain. The TCR sequence derives from a woman in her seventies in good health. Material: blood. The DNA for the CDR3 is TGCAGCGCTTCTAGACCTAACCAAGAGACCCAGTACTTC. Translating it yields CSASRPNQETQYF.